These 27 T cell receptor beta chains came from one sample sequenced in a study of T-cell reconstitution after alpha-beta-depleted transplantation in children. Preparing the TCRbeta library involved the use of unique molecular identifiers. From the PCR reads, TCRdb called clonotypes with MiXCR, one entry per CDR3 protein. The sample contains 750,000 to 950,000 distinct CDR3 sequences, under 20% of which appear only once. Sequencing was performed on PBMCs, mostly from graft donor cells, taken 360 days after TCRalphabeta/CD19-depleted stem cell transplant. The receptors here all came from a male patient younger than 18 who had a stem cell transplant for acute lymphoblastic leukemia, so the T cells may come from the graft donor.

This clonotype has ten or more counts. This chain links TRBV5-1 with TRBJ2-3, with 8 bases matching TRBD2. Germline CDR1 SGHRS, CDR2 YFSETQ. V gave up 3 bases and J gave up 5 bases; unmatched junction bases: 8. The CDR3 has 15 amino acids. The CDR3 region is CASSWPAGVGDTQYF. CDR3 sequence (DNA): TGCGCCAGCAGCTGGCCAGCGGGAGTTGGAGATACGCAGTATTTT. Together with reference TRBV5-1 and TRBJ2-3, the CDR3 gives the full variable domain: KAGVTQTPRYLIKTRGQQVTLSCSPISGHRSVSWYQQTPGQGLQFLFEYFSETQRNKGNFPGRFSGRQFSNSRSEMNVSTLELGDSALYLCASSWPAGVGDTQYFGPGTRLTVL.

This clonotype was recorded a few times. V gene TRBV20-1 combines with J gene TRBJ2-4; D not resolved. Germline V gives CDR1 DFQATT, CDR2 SNEGSKA (reference sequence). This CDR3 comprises 13 residues. Trimming left V 8 bases short and J 1 base short, with 12 bases between. Here the CDR3 reads CSTKFWAKNIQYF. The CDR3 bases are TGCAGTACTAAATTCTGGGCCAAAAACATTCAGTACTTC.

The gene calls are TRBV4-1 and TRBJ1-2; unclear D gene. CDR1 is MGHRA, CDR2 YSYEKL, per germline. This CDR3 region has 13 residues. V lost 3 bases, J lost 6 bases, and 11 bases lay in between. CDR3 sequence reads: CASSQRTSNGYTF. CDR3 sequence (DNA): TGCGCCAGCAGCCAGAGGACGTCAAATGGCTACACCTTC.

This clonotype has a handful of counts. The chain uses TRBV29-1 and TRBJ1-2; D is undetermined. CDR3 length: 15 amino acids. Trimming took 0 bases from V and 4 from J, leaving 15 bases between them. Per the germline V gene, CDR1 is SQVTM and CDR2 is ANQGSEA. The CDR3 region is CSVEDPSRVFYGYTF. The DNA for the CDR3 is TGCAGCGTTGAAGACCCCAGCCGGGTCTTCTATGGCTACACCTTC.

The table lists this clonotype with a few counts. The rearrangement joins TRBV20-1 to TRBJ1-2; D not resolved. Germline assignment: CDR1 DFQATT and CDR2 SNEGSKA (reference sequence). The CDR3 covers 14 residues. Trimming shortened V by 3 bases and J by 4 bases, and 15 bases separated the two germline ends. The CDR3 sequence is CSASSDTFSYGYTF. CDR3 nucleotides: TGCAGTGCTAGTTCAGATACCTTTTCCTATGGCTACACCTTC.

The rearrangement links TRBV12-3 or TRBV12-4 to TRBJ2-3; 7 nucleotides align to TRBD2. J was trimmed by 2 bases and V by 6 bases; bases with no gene match: 8. The CDR3 spans 15 residues. CDR3 loop: CASSPPGLPTDTQYF. Written as DNA, the CDR3 is TGTGCCAGCAGCCCCCCGGGACTACCCACAGATACGCAGTATTTT.

This chain uses TRBV11-1 with TRBJ2-7; D is possibly TRBD2 (6 bases). Germline assignment: CDR1 SGHAT and CDR2 FQDESV (reference sequence). This CDR3 has 14 amino acids. The V end lost 3 bases, the J end lost 4 bases, and 13 bases lay between the germline ends. CDR3 sequence (DNA): TGTGCCAGCAGCTTCCTGGGACTTCAATACGAGCAGTACTTC. It specifies CASSFLGLQYEQYF. The full variable domain, rest sourced from reference TRBV11-1 and TRBJ2-7, is EAEVAQSPRYKITEKSQAVAFWCDPISGHATLYWYRQILGQGPELLVQFQDESVVDDSQLPKDRFSAERLKGVDSTLKIQPAELGDSAMYLCASSFLGLQYEQYFGPGTRLTVT.

V is TRBV4-1 and J is TRBJ2-6, with TRBD2 as a possible D gene (6 bases). V lost 1 base and J lost 1, with 8 bases in between. This CDR3 is 16 amino acids long. Germline CDR1 and CDR2: MGHRA and YSYEKL. The CDR3 region is CASSQAGGSGANVLTF. The CDR3 nucleotides are TGCGCCAGCAGCCAAGCCGGGGGTTCTGGGGCCAACGTCCTGACTTTC.

This clonotype came up a few times. J is TRBJ1-3 and V is TRBV12-3 or TRBV12-4, with D hard to call. The V and J ends lost 5 bases and 5 bases respectively, with 1 base between them. The CDR3 sequence is 10 residues long. This CDR3 is CASSRNTIYF. The CDR3 DNA is TGTGCCAGCAGTCGAAACACCATATATTTT.

This clonotype was seen a handful of times. The J gene is TRBJ1-1, the V gene TRBV10-3, with D unclear. From germline, CDR1 is ENHRY and CDR2 SYGVKD. There are 12 residues in the CDR3. The ends were cut back, 5 bases at V and 4 bases at J, with 8 bases in the middle. CDR3 bases: TGTGCCATCAGTCCAATTGGCACTGAAGCTTTCTTT. As protein: CAISPIGTEAFF.

Only a few counts were recorded for this clonotype. CDR3 DNA sequence: TGTGCCAGCAGCCAAGATCGGACAGGCCCCTACGAGCAGTACTTC. It is translated as CASSQDRTGPYEQYF. V and J are TRBV4-2 and TRBJ2-7, with 7 bases identical to TRBD1. The length of the CDR3 is 15 residues. The J segment lost 2 bases and the V segment lost 0 bases, leaving 4 bases of the junction unmatched. Germline CDR1 and CDR2: LGHNA and YNFKEQ.

The rearrangement joins TRBV27 to TRBJ2-7; TRBD1 or TRBD2 may be the D gene (6 bases each). CDR1 and CDR2 (germline): MNHEY, SMNVEV (reference sequence). CDR3 length: 14 residues. Trimming took off 3 bases at V and 5 bases at J, with 14 bases between the two ends. CDR3 region: CASSFRGQYHEQYF. The DNA for the CDR3 is TGTGCCAGCAGTTTCCGGGGGCAGTATCACGAGCAGTACTTC.

This clonotype has ten or more counts. This chain uses TRBV5-1 with TRBJ2-1; 8 nucleotides align to TRBD2. Unmatched junction bases numbered 6, after V lost 4 bases and J lost 0 bases. CDR3 length equals 16 residues. CDR1 is SGHRS, CDR2 YFSETQ, per germline. The CDR3 region has the DNA TGCGCCAGCAGCCCCGGAGGGACTAGCTCCTACAATGAGCAGTTCTTC. Its translation is CASSPGGTSSYNEQFF. The variable domain in full, with the rest retrieved from reference TRBV5-1 and TRBJ2-1, is KAGVTQTPRYLIKTRGQQVTLSCSPISGHRSVSWYQQTPGQGLQFLFEYFSETQRNKGNFPGRFSGRQFSNSRSEMNVSTLELGDSALYLCASSPGGTSSYNEQFFGPGTRLTVL.

The CDR3 loop is CASTLGPREDGNTIYF. The CDR3 bases are TGTGCCAGCACCCTGGGCCCCCGGGAAGATGGAAACACCATATATTTT. This chain links TRBV12-3 or TRBV12-4 with TRBJ1-3; D remains ambiguous. This CDR3 has 16 amino acids. V lost 7 bases and J lost 3, with 19 bases in between.

The rearrangement uses TRBV12-3 or TRBV12-4 and TRBJ2-3; 8 bases are a match to TRBD2. J gave up 6 bases and V 8 bases, and 7 bases lay outside the gene matches. This CDR3 comprises 13 residues. The CDR3 bases are TGTGCCAGCGGACTAGCCCTTTGGGATACGCAGTATTTT. This gives the protein CASGLALWDTQYF.

The rearrangement joins TRBV9 to TRBJ2-3; 8 bases map to TRBD2. The V and J ends lost 0 bases and 2 bases, in that order; junction bases with no gene match: 5. Germline lookup yields CDR1 SGDLS and CDR2 YYNGEE. The CDR3 loop spans 16 amino acids. Written as DNA, the CDR3 is TGTGCCAGCAGCGTAGGACTACTAGCGGCCACAGATACGCAGTATTTT. This encodes CASSVGLLAATDTQYF.

The chain recombines TRBV20-1 with TRBJ2-7; 9 nucleotides match TRBD2. CDR3 length: 14 amino acids. Unmatched junction bases numbered 6, after V lost 3 bases and J lost 3 bases. The germline gives CDR1 DFQATT, CDR2 SNEGSKA (reference sequence). The DNA of the CDR3 is TGCAGTGCTAGGGCCAGCGGGAGGATCTACGAGCAGTACTTC. It yields the protein CSARASGRIYEQYF.

There are a few counts of this clonotype. J is TRBJ2-3 and V is TRBV12-3 or TRBV12-4; D is undetermined. The length of the CDR3 is 11 residues. Trimming removed 5 bases from V and 7 bases from J, with 7 bases in between. The CDR3 DNA is TGTGCCAGCAGTCGCCTAAATACGCAGTATTTT. Encoded protein: CASSRLNTQYF.

The chain couples TRBV5-1 to TRBJ1-1, with D possibly TRBD1 on 5 matching bases. Germline loops: CDR1 SGHRS, CDR2 YFSETQ. Trimming stripped 0 bases from V and 0 bases from J, with 15 bases between. The CDR3 totals 17 residues. The CDR3 DNA follows: TGCGCCAGCAGCTTGGTCCAGGGTAGAGGCATGAACACTGAAGCTTTCTTT. This gives the protein CASSLVQGRGMNTEAFF.

J is TRBJ2-5 and V is TRBV7-9, with 7 bases that match TRBD2. This CDR3 spans 13 amino acids. J gave up 5 bases and V 5 bases, and 5 bases lay outside the gene matches. Germline V gene sequence: CDR1 SEHNR, CDR2 FQNEAQ (reference sequence). The CDR3 DNA is TGTGCCAGCAGCCCATCGCGGGGGGAGACCCAGTACTTC. It is translated as CASSPSRGETQYF.

The chain recombines TRBV7-8 with TRBJ2-3, with TRBD2 matching over 7 bases. V lost 1 base, J lost 2 bases, and 6 bases stayed unmatched. The CDR3 is 16 amino acids. The germline V gene encodes CDR1 SGHVS and CDR2 FQNEAQ. The chain's CDR3 is CASSLELAVATDTQYF. In nucleotides, the CDR3 is TGTGCCAGCAGCTTAGAGCTAGCGGTGGCCACAGATACGCAGTATTTT.

Ten or more counts support this clonotype. J is TRBJ2-5 and V is TRBV5-1, with D possibly TRBD1 on 5 matching bases. Deletions cut 4 bases from V and 1 base from J, with 11 bases between. The V gene's germline CDR1 is SGHRS and CDR2 YFSETQ. This CDR3 spans 14 amino acids. The CDR3 region is CASSLRGSQETQYF. CDR3 in DNA: TGCGCCAGCAGCCTAAGGGGCAGCCAAGAGACCCAGTACTTC.

This clonotype was counted at least ten times. This chain joins TRBV12-3 or TRBV12-4 and TRBJ2-3; 12 bases agree with TRBD2. Unmatched junction bases numbered 5, after V lost 5 bases and J lost 5 bases. The CDR3 sequence is 15 residues long. The CDR3 reads CASSRLAGEGDTQYF. Written as DNA, the CDR3 is TGTGCCAGCAGTCGACTAGCGGGAGAAGGAGATACGCAGTATTTT.

This rearrangement joins TRBV3-1 to TRBJ2-7, with D unclear. Germline V gene lookup returns CDR1 LGHDT and CDR2 YNNKEL (reference sequence). The CDR3 has 11 amino acids. V was trimmed by 1 base and J by 5 bases, leaving 3 bases between them. In DNA, the CDR3 is TGTGCCAGCAGCCAAGTCCACGAGCAGTACTTC. Residues: CASSQVHEQYF.

V usage is TRBV24-1 and J usage is TRBJ2-2; tentative D call: TRBD2 (6 bases). Trimming removed 9 bases from V and 6 bases from J, with 16 bases in between. The germline V gene encodes CDR1 KGHDR and CDR2 SFDVKD. CDR3 size: 14 residues. Written as DNA, the CDR3 is TGTGCCACCTCTCCGGGAGTAGGGCCCGGGGAGCTGTTTTTT. It yields the protein CATSPGVGPGELFF.

The chain recombines TRBV5-6 with TRBJ2-1, with 8 nucleotides matching TRBD2. V was clipped by 1 base and J by 7 bases; unmatched bases: 7. The germline V gene has CDR1 SGHDT and CDR2 YYEEEE. The CDR3 runs to 15 residues. CDR3 nucleotides: TGTGCCAGCAGCTTGCAGGGACTAGATCGAAATGAGCAGTTCTTC. This gives the protein CASSLQGLDRNEQFF. Drawing the rest from reference TRBV5-6 and TRBJ2-1, the complete variable domain is DAGVTQSPTHLIKTRGQQVTLRCSPKSGHDTVSWYQQALGQGPQFIFQYYEEEERQRGNFPDRFSGHQFPNYSSELNVNALLLGDSALYLCASSLQGLDRNEQFFGPGTRLTVL.

This clonotype occurred a few times. The V and J genes are TRBV11-2 and TRBJ2-3; 10 nucleotides match TRBD2. V shed 2 bases and J 5 bases; nucleotides not matched to a gene: 4. The germline V gene has CDR1 SGHAT and CDR2 FQNNGV. The CDR3 length is 15 residues. This CDR3 is CASSLLGLAEDTQYF. The CDR3 DNA is TGTGCCAGCAGCTTACTCGGACTAGCGGAAGATACGCAGTATTTT.